The rows below give T cell receptor beta chains drawn from one sample of a study of T cells in Graves' hyperthyroidism and ophthalmopathy. TCRdb passed the multiplex PCR reads through MiXCR, listing each CDR3 protein once. In the table there are more than 300,000 distinct CDR3 sequences, around a sixth of which are singletons. The sequenced sample consisted of blood. Every receptor here comes from a young man with Graves' ophthalmopathy. Both conserved end residues are part of each CDR3. The D gene is left open where the match is weak. Not every row has a clone size; where given, it reads once, few, many or a size class.

D gene: .; clone size: .; V gene: TRBV5-6; J gene: TRBJ1-1; CDR3 protein: CASSAPFSNTEAFF; CDR3 DNA: TGTGCCAGCAGCGCACCGTTCTCGAACACTGAAGCTTTCTTT
D gene: .; clone size: .; V gene: TRBV28; J gene: TRBJ1-1; CDR3 protein: CASASGWISTEAFF; CDR3 DNA: TGTGCCAGTGCTAGCGGGTGGATATCTACTGAAGCTTTCTTT
D gene: .; clone size: many; V gene: TRBV6-1; J gene: TRBJ1-5; CDR3 protein: CASSEQGNQPQHF; CDR3 DNA: TGTGCCAGCAGTGAACAAGGTAATCAGCCCCAGCATTTT
D gene: .; clone size: many; V gene: TRBV18; J gene: TRBJ1-5; CDR3 protein: CASSPQAGQNNQPQHF; CDR3 DNA: TGTGCCAGCTCACCACAGGCTGGACAGAACAATCAGCCCCAGCATTTT
D gene: TRBD1; clone size: few; V gene: TRBV25-1; J gene: TRBJ1-2; CDR3 protein: CASSSYSQGLGGYTF; CDR3 DNA: TGTGCCAGCAGTTCATACTCACAGGGGCTCGGAGGCTACACCTTC
D gene: .; clone size: many; V gene: TRBV11-3; J gene: TRBJ2-1; CDR3 protein: CASSSQSPGVGGMNEQFF; CDR3 DNA: TGTGCCAGCAGTTCCCAATCACCCGGCGTAGGGGGTATGAATGAGCAGTTCTTC
D gene: TRBD1; clone size: many; V gene: TRBV6-5; J gene: TRBJ1-5; CDR3 protein: CASSYSVRGAYSNQPQHF; CDR3 DNA: TGTGCCAGCAGTTACTCGGTCAGGGGGGCCTATAGCAATCAGCCCCAGCATTTT
D gene: .; clone size: few; V gene: TRBV27; J gene: TRBJ1-2; CDR3 protein: CASAPQGRRYGYTF; CDR3 DNA: TGTGCCAGCGCCCCTCAGGGCAGGAGGTATGGCTACACCTTC
D gene: TRBD2; clone size: many; V gene: TRBV12-3/TRBV12-4; J gene: TRBJ2-3; CDR3 protein: CASSSKFGASGDTDTQYF; CDR3 DNA: TGTGCCAGCAGCTCAAAGTTTGGTGCTAGCGGGGACACAGATACGCAGTATTTT
D gene: .; clone size: few; V gene: TRBV3-1; J gene: TRBJ1-2; CDR3 protein: CASSQVRDGGYTF; CDR3 DNA: TGTGCCAGCAGCCAAGTGAGGGATGGGGGCTACACCTTC
D gene: TRBD2; clone size: .; V gene: TRBV5-1; J gene: TRBJ2-1; CDR3 protein: CASSPTTSGGNEQFF; CDR3 DNA: TGCGCCAGCAGCCCCACAACTAGCGGGGGCAATGAGCAGTTCTTC
D gene: .; clone size: many; V gene: TRBV5-1; J gene: TRBJ1-1; CDR3 protein: CASSLVPGAGEAFF; CDR3 DNA: TGCGCCAGCAGCTTGGTACCCGGGGCGGGTGAAGCTTTCTTT
D gene: TRBD1; clone size: .; V gene: TRBV10-3; J gene: TRBJ2-7; CDR3 protein: CAISAGQAHYEQYF; CDR3 DNA: TGTGCCATCAGTGCTGGACAGGCGCACTACGAGCAGTACTTC
D gene: TRBD1; clone size: once; V gene: TRBV11-2; J gene: TRBJ1-1; CDR3 protein: CASSPDREAEAFF; CDR3 DNA: TGTGCCAGCAGCCCAGACAGGGAGGCTGAAGCTTTCTTT
D gene: .; clone size: many; V gene: TRBV3-1; J gene: TRBJ1-1; CDR3 protein: CASSPRGIGTEAFF; CDR3 DNA: TGTGCCAGCAGCCCCAGGGGCATCGGTACTGAAGCTTTCTTT
D gene: .; clone size: many; V gene: TRBV3-1; J gene: TRBJ1-6; CDR3 protein: CASSQEGGHPNSPLHF; CDR3 DNA: TGTGCCAGCAGCCAAGAAGGTGGACACCCAAATTCACCCCTCCACTTT
D gene: TRBD1; clone size: many; V gene: TRBV27; J gene: TRBJ2-5; CDR3 protein: CASSSTGRGETQYF; CDR3 DNA: TGTGCCAGCAGTTCGACAGGGCGAGGGGAGACCCAGTACTTC
D gene: .; clone size: .; V gene: TRBV29-1; J gene: TRBJ2-3; CDR3 protein: CSVEGRTYTDTQYF; CDR3 DNA: TGCAGCGTTGAAGGCAGGACATACACAGATACGCAGTATTTT
D gene: TRBD1; clone size: .; V gene: TRBV2; J gene: TRBJ2-7; CDR3 protein: CASSQSGQAPGEQYF; CDR3 DNA: TGTGCCAGCAGTCAGTCGGGACAGGCCCCCGGGGAGCAGTACTTC
D gene: TRBD1; clone size: few; V gene: TRBV12-3/TRBV12-4; J gene: TRBJ2-1; CDR3 protein: CASNSAGGSYNEQFF; CDR3 DNA: TGTGCCAGCAACTCAGCAGGGGGCTCCTACAATGAGCAGTTCTTC
D gene: TRBD1; clone size: .; V gene: TRBV15; J gene: TRBJ1-5; CDR3 protein: CATSLDRGNNQPQHF; CDR3 DNA: TGTGCCACCAGTCTCGACAGGGGAAACAATCAGCCCCAGCATTTT
D gene: .; clone size: many; V gene: TRBV29-1; J gene: TRBJ1-3; CDR3 protein: CSVAQGSGNTIYF; CDR3 DNA: TGCAGCGTCGCACAGGGCTCTGGAAACACCATATATTTT
D gene: .; clone size: .; V gene: TRBV9; J gene: TRBJ2-7; CDR3 protein: CASSVGEWEEQYF; CDR3 DNA: TGTGCCAGCAGCGTGGGGGAGTGGGAAGAGCAGTACTTC
D gene: TRBD2; clone size: .; V gene: TRBV2; J gene: TRBJ2-6; CDR3 protein: CASIPPGGVSGANVLTF; CDR3 DNA: TGTGCCAGCATCCCCCCGGGGGGGGTTTCTGGGGCCAACGTCCTGACTTTC
D gene: TRBD1; clone size: .; V gene: TRBV29-1; J gene: TRBJ1-5; CDR3 protein: CSARTGENQPQHF; CDR3 DNA: TGCAGCGCTCGGACAGGGGAAAATCAGCCCCAGCATTTT
D gene: .; clone size: .; V gene: TRBV29-1; J gene: TRBJ1-1; CDR3 protein: CSVGGRLNTEAFF; CDR3 DNA: TGCAGCGTGGGGGGACGTCTGAACACTGAAGCTTTCTTT
D gene: TRBD1; clone size: many; V gene: TRBV28; J gene: TRBJ1-1; CDR3 protein: CASSENRGHTEAFF; CDR3 DNA: TGTGCCAGCAGCGAAAACAGGGGGCACACTGAAGCTTTCTTT
D gene: .; clone size: .; V gene: TRBV12-3/TRBV12-4; J gene: TRBJ2-5; CDR3 protein: CASSLAAGLTETQYF; CDR3 DNA: TGTGCCAGCAGTTTAGCCGCGGGGCTAACGGAGACCCAGTACTTC
D gene: .; clone size: many; V gene: TRBV28; J gene: TRBJ2-5; CDR3 protein: CASSAGRETQYF; CDR3 DNA: TGTGCCAGCAGTGCGGGGAGGGAGACCCAGTACTTC
D gene: .; clone size: .; V gene: TRBV19; J gene: TRBJ2-5; CDR3 protein: CASSMEGDGTQYF; CDR3 DNA: TGTGCCAGTAGTATGGAGGGGGATGGGACCCAGTACTTC
D gene: TRBD1; clone size: many; V gene: TRBV12-3/TRBV12-4; J gene: TRBJ2-7; CDR3 protein: CASSKTGAPYEQYF; CDR3 DNA: TGTGCCAGCAGCAAGACAGGGGCCCCCTACGAGCAGTACTTC
D gene: .; clone size: few; V gene: TRBV9; J gene: TRBJ2-1; CDR3 protein: CASSVERGYSSSYNEQFF; CDR3 DNA: TGTGCCAGCAGCGTAGAAAGGGGGTACTCTTCCTCCTACAATGAGCAGTTCTTC
D gene: TRBD2; clone size: .; V gene: TRBV11-2; J gene: TRBJ2-1; CDR3 protein: CASSLEEAGGPSYNEQFF; CDR3 DNA: TGTGCCAGCAGCTTAGAGGAGGCGGGGGGCCCCTCGTACAATGAGCAGTTCTTC
D gene: TRBD2; clone size: .; V gene: TRBV5-8; J gene: TRBJ2-5; CDR3 protein: CASSLGTRVVETQYF; CDR3 DNA: TGTGCCAGCAGCTTGGGGACTAGGGTAGTTGAGACCCAGTACTTC
D gene: .; clone size: many; V gene: TRBV3-1; J gene: TRBJ1-1; CDR3 protein: CASSPPGGLTEAFF; CDR3 DNA: TGTGCCAGCAGCCCGCCGGGGGGGTTAACTGAAGCTTTCTTT
D gene: .; clone size: many; V gene: TRBV6-1; J gene: TRBJ1-1; CDR3 protein: CASSEDPSPTEAFF; CDR3 DNA: TGTGCCAGCAGTGAAGACCCCAGTCCCACTGAAGCTTTCTTT